A single sample is the source of the 9 T cell receptor beta chains below, sequenced in a study of human CD8 memory T cell subsets. Libraries targeted TCR beta using 5' RACE with UMIs. TCRdb re-called the 5' RACE reads; one entry per CDR3 protein, DNA not given. Its listing shows some 9,600 distinct CDR3 sequences. Sequencing input: CD8+ stem-like memory T cells (TSCM and TCM) sorted from PBMCs. Subset in this sample: stem-like memory CD8 T cells (TSTEM), CCR7+ PD-1- TIGIT-. These receptors were collected from a human donor in good health.

The rearrangement links TRBV12-3 or TRBV12-4 to TRBJ2-3. The CDR3 spans 14 residues. This chain's CDR3 is CASSLGGEGDTQYF.

By frequency, this clonotype registers medium-sized. V is TRBV12-3 or TRBV12-4 and J is TRBJ2-7; there is no DNA to check the TCRdb D call of TRBD1. CDR3 size: 14 residues. CDR3 amino acids: CASSSINRAGEQYF.

The chain links TRBV12-3 or TRBV12-4 to TRBJ2-7. This CDR3 region has 12 residues. CDR3 residues: CASSTNSYEQYF.

Judged by frequency, this clonotype is medium-sized (0.01 to 0.1%). The V call is TRBV13, the J call TRBJ2-5; TCRdb proposes TRBD2, but this gene call is untestable without DNA. The CDR3 consists of 17 residues. Per germline, CDR1 PRHDT and CDR2 FYEKMQ (reference sequence). The CDR3 reads CASSFGSGSGAQETQYF. The full variable domain, its missing parts supplied by reference TRBV13 and TRBJ2-5, is AAGVIQSPRHLIKEKRETATLKCYPIPRHDTVYWYQQGPGQDPQFLISFYEKMQSDKGSIPDRFSAQQFSDYHSELNMSSLELGDSALYFCASSFGSGSGAQETQYFGPGTRLLVL.

By frequency, this clonotype is medium-sized. The chain joins TRBV6-5 to TRBJ2-3; TCRdb outputs TRBD2, but without DNA this stays unchecked. The CDR3 runs 15 residues. Looked up from germline, CDR1 is MNHEY and CDR2 is SVGAGI. CDR3 protein: CASSHFSGSTDTQYF.

The V and J genes are TRBV2 and TRBJ1-1. CDR1 SNHLY and CDR2 FYNNEI come from the germline V gene. The CDR3 consists of 13 residues. CDR3 amino acids: CASSEARAVEAFF.

Considering frequency, this clonotype is medium-sized (0.01 to 0.1%). The chain combines TRBV4-3 with TRBJ2-7; the TRBD1 assignment by TCRdb is unverifiable without DNA. Germline V gene data show CDR1 as LGHNA and CDR2 as YSLEER. The CDR3 is made up of 16 amino acids. CDR3 region: CASSQDPGGDSLEQYF.

The chain links TRBV3-1 to TRBJ2-5; no DNA is available, so the TRBD1 call from TCRdb remains unchecked. CDR3 length: 15 residues. Germline CDR1 reads LGHDT; CDR2 reads YNNKEL (reference sequence). This CDR3 reads CASSQDSGAGETQYF.

The chain is built from TRBV7-9 and TRBJ2-1; TCRdb returns TRBD2, unconfirmable since there is no DNA. The CDR3 covers 16 residues. Germline loops: CDR1 SEHNR, CDR2 FQNEAQ (reference sequence). Here the CDR3 reads CASSFGVAGAYNEQFF. The full variable domain, completed using reference TRBV7-9 and TRBJ2-1, is DTGVSQNPRHKITKRGQNVTFRCDPISEHNRLYWYRQTLGQGPEFLTYFQNEAQLEKSRLLSDRFSAERPKGSFSTLEIQRTEQGDSAMYLCASSFGVAGAYNEQFFGPGTRLTVL.